This T cell receptor beta chain was documented in a study of T-cell reconstitution after alpha-beta-depleted transplantation in children. A TCRbeta library incorporating unique molecular identifiers was prepared. TCRdb fed the PCR reads into MiXCR, producing one record per CDR3 protein. The repertoire holds a few hundred thousand distinct CDR3 sequences, with 9.7% as singletons. This clonotype has a handful of counts. Trimming shortened V by 3 bases and J by 3 bases, and 18 bases separated the two germline ends. Germline V gives CDR1 MDHEN, CDR2 SYDVKM. This CDR3 is built from 17 residues. The sample consisted of PBMCs from the stem cell graft donor, taken from the stem cell graft. This chain uses TRBV28 with TRBJ1-3; the D gene is possibly TRBD1 (6 bases). The TCR was taken from a human donor who donated a stem cell graft to a child with SCID. The CDR3 loop reads CASSFGPPGAFGNTIYF. The CDR3 DNA follows: TGTGCCAGCAGTTTTGGCCCCCCGGGGGCGTTTGGAAACACCATATATTTT.